The next 23 T cell receptor beta chains were all read from a single sample in a study of shared clonotypes between healthy human individuals. CD8 cells classed as naive were CD45RO-negative and positively selected for CCR7, excluding terminally differentiated effector memory CD45RA+ cells. The data were produced by immunoSEQ multiplex PCR, yet TCRdb's version contains in-frame clones alone and is incomplete. This repertoire shows about 2.1 million clones, roughly 93% found once; its top ten account for 1.5% to 2%. The sequenced material came from naive CD8+ T cells from PBMCs. The source of these receptors is a young man in good health. Some clones in this sample may be carry-over from other donors' samples.

CDR3 residues: CASSLNTYNEQFF. The CDR3 nucleotides are TGTGCCAGCAGTCTCAACACCTACAATGAGCAGTTCTTC. The chain employs TRBV28 and TRBJ2-1; D is ambiguous. The germline gives CDR1 MDHEN, CDR2 SYDVKM. The CDR3 is made up of 13 amino acids. Trimming took off 5 bases at V and 2 bases at J, with 7 bases between the two ends. Filled out from reference TRBV28 and TRBJ2-1, the complete variable domain reads DVKVTQSSRYLVKRTGEKVFLECVQDMDHENMFWYRQDPGLGLRLIYFSYDVKMKEKGDIPEGYSVSREKKERFSLILESASTNQTSMYLCASSLNTYNEQFFGPGTRLTVL.

A word on this clone: In the same sample, other DNA sequences code for this CDR3. V and J are TRBV7-9 and TRBJ2-1; D call uncertain. V lost 5 bases to trimming and J lost 10 bases, with 9 bases between them. The CDR3 runs 11 residues. Germline CDR1 SEHNR, CDR2 FQNEAQ (reference sequence). CDR3 sequence (DNA): TGTGCCAGCAGCCCCTCACGGGAGCAGTTCTTC. This codes for CASSPSREQFF.

The V gene is TRBV21-1, the J gene TRBJ2-1; the table's D call, TRBD2, was not checked against the DNA. TRBV21-1 corresponds to a pseudogene. The CDR3 sequence is 16 residues long. The CDR3 loop reads CASSKDRGSCYNEQFF. CDR3 bases: TGTGCCAGCAGCAAAGATCGCGGGAGTTGCTACAATGAGCAGTTCTTC.

The chain uses TRBV7-2 and TRBJ2-1; 8 nucleotides align to TRBD2. The CDR3 runs 17 residues. J gave up 4 bases and V 2 bases, and 10 bases lay outside the gene matches. Germline values: CDR1 SGHTA, CDR2 FQGNSA. The CDR3 here is CASSLHLEAGAYNEQFF. Here the CDR3 DNA reads TGTGCCAGCAGCTTACACTTGGAAGCGGGAGCTTACAATGAGCAGTTCTTC. The whole variable domain, remainder taken from reference TRBV7-2 and TRBJ2-1, is GAGVSQSPSNKVTEKGKDVELRCDPISGHTALYWYRQSLGQGLEFLIYFQGNSAPDKSGLPSDRFSAERTGGSVSTLTIQRTQQEDSAVYLCASSLHLEAGAYNEQFFGPGTRLTVL.

The V and J genes are TRBV2 and TRBJ1-5; a possible D gene is TRBD1 (6 bases). Germline lookup yields CDR1 SNHLY and CDR2 FYNNEI. This CDR3 has 15 residues. Trimming removed 3 bases at V and 0 bases at J, with 9 bases between. CDR3 sequence: CASSDDRTSNQPQHF. DNA of the CDR3: TGTGCCAGCAGTGATGACAGGACTAGCAATCAGCCCCAGCATTTT.

The chain is built from TRBV7-9 and TRBJ2-7; D is perhaps TRBD1 (6 bases). The V gene lost 4 bases and the J gene lost 6 bases, with 10 bases spanning the gap. The CDR3 contains 12 residues. Germline V gene lookup returns CDR1 SEHNR and CDR2 FQNEAQ (reference sequence). The DNA for the CDR3 is TGTGCCAGCAGCTCCGTGGGGGCCGAGCAGTACTTC. It specifies CASSSVGAEQYF.

The V gene is TRBV5-1, the J gene TRBJ1-1; 8 bases are shared with TRBD1. Germline lookup yields CDR1 SGHRS and CDR2 YFSETQ. This CDR3 has 15 amino acids. V lost 0 bases and J lost 4; bases outside the gene matches: 5. CDR3 sequence: CASSLGQGKVTEAFF. The CDR3 nucleotides read TGCGCCAGCAGCTTGGGACAGGGGAAGGTCACTGAAGCTTTCTTT.

The rearrangement joins TRBV4-3 to TRBJ1-1; D is uncertain. The CDR3 loop spans 16 amino acids. V was pared by 0 bases and J by 0 bases, with 11 bases between. Looked up from germline, CDR1 is LGHNA and CDR2 is YSLEER. The CDR3 sequence is CASSQELASLNTEAFF. CDR3 sequence (DNA): TGCGCCAGCAGCCAAGAACTCGCCTCCCTGAACACTGAAGCTTTCTTT.

As to this clone: Additional DNA sequences in this sample encode the identical CDR3. CDR3 protein: CASSPTGNSYEQYF. The CDR3 DNA reads TGTGCCAGCAGCCCGACCGGGAACTCCTACGAGCAGTACTTC. This rearrangement joins TRBV7-9 to TRBJ2-7; D perhaps matches TRBD2 (5 bases). Germline CDR1 is SEHNR and CDR2 is FQNEAQ (reference sequence). This CDR3 comprises 14 residues. The V and J ends lost 5 bases and 0 bases respectively, with 11 bases between them.

Comments on this clone: A junction end diverges from the germline sequence, so it may reflect a read error. The rearrangement uses TRBV5-4 and TRBJ1-1; perhaps TRBD1 as D (5 bases). The CDR3 covers 18 residues. CDR1 is SGHNT and CDR2 is YYREEE in the germline V gene (reference sequence). The CDR3 nucleotides are TGTGCCAGCACCTTGGGTCCCCAGGGTCTAATGATGAACACTGAAGCTTTCTTT. Protein product: CASTLGPQGLMMNTEAFF.

The V gene is TRBV5-8, the J gene TRBJ2-7; no reliable D call. Trimming shortened V by 4 bases and J by 6 bases, and 5 bases separated the two germline ends. The CDR3 extends over 10 amino acids. The germline V gene has CDR1 SGHTS and CDR2 YDEGEE. The CDR3: CASSPGEQYF. The CDR3 nucleotides are TGTGCCAGCAGCCCGGGCGAGCAGTACTTC.

This clone was seen just once. The chain has TRBV9 and TRBJ2-1, with no clear D. Trimming took off 5 bases at V and 7 bases at J, with 22 bases between the two ends. The germline V gene encodes CDR1 SGDLS and CDR2 YYNGEE. The CDR3 runs 16 residues. CDR3 region: CASSGDTVSSPNEQFF. In nucleotides, the CDR3 is TGTGCCAGCAGTGGTGACACCGTATCCTCCCCGAATGAGCAGTTCTTC. The full variable domain, with the rest looked up from reference TRBV9 and TRBJ2-1, is DSGVTQTPKHLITATGQRVTLRCSPRSGDLSVYWYQQSLDQGLQFLIQYYNGEERAKGNILERFSAQQFPDLHSELNLSSLELGDSALYFCASSGDTVSSPNEQFFGPGTRLTVL.

The chain couples TRBV6-6 to TRBJ2-7, with D unresolved. This CDR3 comprises 14 residues. Trimming removed 4 bases at V and 0 bases at J, with 10 bases between. CDR1 and CDR2 (germline): MNHNY, SVGAGI (reference sequence). Written as DNA, the CDR3 is TGTGCCAGCAGTTTTCCTTCCAACTCCTACGAGCAGTACTTC. Translated, it gives CASSFPSNSYEQYF.

The CDR3 spells CASSPWGMSNQPQHF. The CDR3 DNA is TGTGCCAGCAGTCCCTGGGGTATGAGCAATCAGCCCCAGCATTTT. The chain employs TRBV6-6 and TRBJ1-5; D call uncertain. This CDR3 is 15 amino acids long. Between the trimmed V and J ends, which lost 5 bases and 1 base, there was a span of 12 bases. Germline V gene sequence: CDR1 MNHNY, CDR2 SVGAGI (reference sequence).

V is TRBV7-9 and J is TRBJ2-5, with D possibly being TRBD1 or TRBD2 (5 bases each). CDR1 is SEHNR, CDR2 FQNEAQ, per germline (reference sequence). The V gene lost 2 bases and the J gene lost 2 bases, with 12 bases spanning the gap. The CDR3 totals 15 residues. CDR3 DNA: TGTGCCAGCAGCTTATTGGCAGGGAGACAAGAGACCCAGTACTTC. Residues: CASSLLAGRQETQYF. The full variable domain, its missing parts supplied by reference TRBV7-9 and TRBJ2-5, is DTGVSQNPRHKITKRGQNVTFRCDPISEHNRLYWYRQTLGQGPEFLTYFQNEAQLEKSRLLSDRFSAERPKGSFSTLEIQRTEQGDSAMYLCASSLLAGRQETQYFGPGTRLLVL.

Worth noting for this clone: The same CDR3 is also encoded by other DNA sequences in this sample. CDR3 DNA sequence: TGTGCCAGCAGTTACTCGGAAAACTACGAGCAGTACTTC. Translating it yields CASSYSENYEQYF. V gene TRBV6-5 combines with J gene TRBJ2-7; D is ambiguous. The CDR3 consists of 13 residues. V dropped 0 bases and J dropped 3 bases, with 6 bases sitting between them. The germline V gene has CDR1 MNHEY and CDR2 SVGAGI.

V and J are TRBV7-8 and TRBJ2-6, with D uncertain. The CDR3 has 20 residues. Germline-derived CDR1 and CDR2 are SGHVS and FQNEAQ. Trimming stripped 1 base from V and 1 base from J, with 20 bases between. The CDR3 nucleotides read TGTGCCAGCAGCTTAGTTTTAGGTCGACTGGGTGCGTCTGGGGCCAACGTCCTGACTTTC. This codes for CASSLVLGRLGASGANVLTF.

In DNA, the CDR3 is TGTGCCAGCAGGGATGGGGGGTCCACTGAAGCTTTCTTT. As protein: CASRDGGSTEAFF. This chain links TRBV2 with TRBJ1-1; a possible D gene is TRBD1 (5 bases). This CDR3 spans 13 amino acids. V was shortened by 6 bases and J by 4 bases, with 12 bases between the two germline ends. Per the germline V gene, CDR1 is SNHLY and CDR2 is FYNNEI.

This clone was seen only a few times. The sample has other DNA sequences that encode this CDR3 too. The genes are TRBV5-6 and TRBJ2-7; tentatively, D is TRBD1 (5 bases). The germline V gene has CDR1 SGHDT and CDR2 YYEEEE. This CDR3 contains 12 residues. The ends were cut back, 1 base at V and 3 bases at J, with 5 bases in the middle. The CDR3 DNA reads TGTGCCAGCAGCTTGAGGGGCTACGAGCAGTACTTC. Translation: CASSLRGYEQYF.

The chain links TRBV27 to TRBJ2-3; 7 nucleotides match TRBD2. J was trimmed by 6 bases and V by 1 base; bases with no gene match: 7. CDR1 MNHEY and CDR2 SMNVEV come from the germline V gene (reference sequence). The CDR3 contains 15 residues. The CDR3: CASSLLGGPRDTQYF. For the CDR3, the DNA is TGTGCCAGCAGTTTATTGGGAGGGCCGAGGGATACGCAGTATTTT.

The rearrangement joins TRBV27 to TRBJ1-6; D is undetermined. The CDR3 is 13 residues long. Germline CDR1 is MNHEY and CDR2 is SMNVEV (reference sequence). V lost 0 bases, J lost 10 bases, and 7 bases lay in between. CDR3: CASSLSGFSPLHF. The CDR3, as DNA: TGTGCCAGCAGTTTATCGGGTTTCTCACCCCTCCACTTT.

This chain joins TRBV4-3 and TRBJ2-3; 8 nucleotides line up with TRBD2. Per germline, CDR1 LGHNA and CDR2 YSLEER. The CDR3 contains 16 residues. V lost 4 bases and J lost 1; bases outside the gene matches: 7. The CDR3 DNA is TGCGCCAGCAGCCTCCGTCGAGCGGGAGGCACAGATACGCAGTATTTT. Residues: CASSLRRAGGTDTQYF.

This CDR3 is CASSPFDWGYGYTF. DNA of the CDR3: TGTGCCAGCAGCCCGTTCGATTGGGGCTATGGCTACACCTTC. V and J are TRBV6-5 and TRBJ1-2; D uncertain. V shed 6 bases and J shed 4 bases, with 15 bases lying between them. The length of the CDR3 is 14 residues. Germline V gene sequence: CDR1 MNHEY, CDR2 SVGAGI.